What follows are 9 T cell receptor beta chains derived from one specimen sequenced in a study of blood T cell repertoires in COVID-19. The protocol was immunoSEQ multiplex PCR, while the TCRdb copy is restricted to in-frame clones and leaves out a portion. This table holds around 170,000 clones, less than 85% found once. Sequences were obtained from PBMCs or T cells enriched from blood (not recorded which). These receptors were obtained from a man aged 50 or older who had recovered from COVID-19.

This rearrangement joins TRBV18 to TRBJ1-1, with 12 bases identical to TRBD1. The V segment lost 4 bases and the J segment 10 bases; nucleotides outside the gene matches: 7. Germline assignment: CDR1 KGHSH and CDR2 LQKENI. This CDR3 is 14 amino acids long. The CDR3 DNA reads as TGTGCCAGCTCACTCGGGACAGGGGGCCGGTTAGCTTTCTTT. It translates to CASSLGTGGRLAFF.

This clone was recorded a few times. V gene TRBV13 combines with J gene TRBJ2-3; D is undetermined. V dropped 4 bases and J dropped 2 bases, with 10 bases sitting between them. The CDR3 is 14 amino acids. Germline V gives CDR1 PRHDT, CDR2 FYEKMQ (reference sequence). The CDR3 protein is CASSSPKLTDTQYF. In DNA form, the CDR3 reads TGTGCCAGCAGCTCCCCGAAACTCACAGATACGCAGTATTTT.

V is TRBV5-1 and J is TRBJ1-5; perhaps TRBD1 as D (6 bases). Germline V gene sequence: CDR1 SGHRS, CDR2 YFSETQ. The CDR3 has 16 amino acids. The V end lost 1 base, the J end lost 3 bases, and 14 bases lay between the germline ends. DNA of the CDR3: TGCGCCAGCAGCTTGAGTCCAGGGGACATCAATCAGCCCCAGCATTTT. This codes for CASSLSPGDINQPQHF.

The chain links TRBV28 to TRBJ1-1; TRBD1 matches at 7 bases. The trim removed 4 bases at V and 0 bases at J, leaving 17 bases unmatched. CDR1 and CDR2 from the germline V gene are MDHEN and SYDVKM. The CDR3 is 19 residues long. The CDR3 loop is CASSSPLLASRGLNTEAFF. The CDR3 DNA is TGTGCCAGCAGTTCCCCATTATTGGCATCGAGGGGGCTGAACACTGAAGCTTTCTTT.

This clone was seen a single time. The chain is built from TRBV4-1 and TRBJ2-7; 14 bases align to TRBD2. The CDR3 is 19 residues long. The V segment lost 3 bases and the J segment 0 bases; nucleotides outside the gene matches: 10. Germline CDR1 is MGHRA and CDR2 is YSYEKL. CDR3 sequence: CASSQGLAGEVVFSYEQYF. The CDR3 bases are TGCGCCAGCAGCCAGGGACTAGCGGGGGAGGTTGTTTTCTCCTACGAGCAGTACTTC.

The rearrangement uses TRBV3-1 (or the pseudogene TRBV3-2) and TRBJ2-1, with TRBD1 as a possible D gene (6 bases). Between the trimmed V and J ends, which lost 0 bases and 2 bases, there was a span of 17 bases. Germline V gives CDR1 LGHDT, CDR2 YNNKEL (reference sequence). The CDR3 sequence is 18 residues long. The CDR3 sequence is CASSQERGRGTTYNEQFF. The CDR3, as DNA: TGTGCCAGCAGCCAAGAGAGGGGCAGGGGAACTACCTACAATGAGCAGTTCTTC.

The rearrangement joins TRBV4-1 to TRBJ1-2; 9 positions agree with TRBD1. Trimming cost V 1 base and J 4 bases; bases outside gene matches: 4. This CDR3 spans 15 amino acids. CDR1 MGHRA and CDR2 YSYEKL come from the germline V gene. This CDR3 reads CASSQGHRGLYGYTF. CDR3 bases: TGCGCCAGCAGCCAAGGACACAGGGGGCTCTATGGCTACACCTTC.

The rearrangement links TRBV28 to TRBJ1-5, with TRBD1 matching over 7 bases. CDR1 and CDR2 from the germline V gene are MDHEN and SYDVKM. The CDR3 totals 14 residues. Trimming at V came to 5 bases and at J to 3 bases, leaving 4 bases not matched to a gene. CDR3 sequence reads: CASSRDSLNQPQHF. The DNA of the CDR3 is TGTGCCAGCAGTAGGGACAGTCTCAATCAGCCCCAGCATTTT. The variable domain in full, with the rest retrieved from reference TRBV28 and TRBJ1-5, is DVKVTQSSRYLVKRTGEKVFLECVQDMDHENMFWYRQDPGLGLRLIYFSYDVKMKEKGDIPEGYSVSREKKERFSLILESASTNQTSMYLCASSRDSLNQPQHFGDGTRLSIL.

This clone was found once. This chain connects TRBV10-2 to TRBJ1-3; maybe TRBD1 (5 bases). This CDR3 is 16 amino acids long. Germline V gene data show CDR1 as WSHSY and CDR2 as SAAADI. V was shortened by 3 bases and J by 4 bases, with 16 bases between the two germline ends. As DNA, the CDR3 is TGCGCCAGCAGTGATGGCCTCATTGGGGGGGGAAACACCATATATTTT. Amino acid sequence: CASSDGLIGGGNTIYF.